This TCR beta chain comes out of a study of shared clonotypes between healthy human individuals. V was trimmed by 0 bases and J by 1 base, leaving 11 bases between them. This CDR3 is built from 16 residues. Germline loops: CDR1 LGHNA, CDR2 YSLEER. The assay was immunoSEQ multiplex PCR, and TCRdb's table has in-frame clones only and misses some. The sample has some 2,100,000 clones, 95% seen once. Sequencing input: naive CD4+ T cells sorted from blood. Subset described: CD45RA+ positively selected. The TCR comes from a man between 18 and 35 years old in good health. The chain employs TRBV4-3 and TRBJ2-3, with D perhaps matching TRBD2 (5 bases). DNA of the CDR3: TGCGCCAGCAGCCAAGATGCCAGCGGAGGCACAGATACGCAGTATTTT. Encoded protein: CASSQDASGGTDTQYF.